This entry is about one T cell receptor (beta chain). This CDR3 has 17 amino acids. The V end lost 5 bases, the J end lost 0 bases, and 16 bases lay between the germline ends. In germline, CDR1 is KGHDR, CDR2 SFDVKD. The sample originates from a study of blood T cell repertoires in COVID-19. The wider study: Sample material is recorded as cDNA or gDNA derived from T cells, B-cell-depleted T cells, or PBMCs.

Produced via immunoSEQ multiplex PCR; TCRdb's table is partial and in-frame only. The sample contains around 130,000 clones, 70% to 85% of which appear only once. The J gene is TRBJ2-1, the V gene TRBV24-1, with a tentative D call TRBD2 (5 bases). The sample comprised peripheral blood. This TCR came from a woman aged 55-70 years with acute or convalescent COVID-19. CDR3 residues: CATSGPVSGSSYNEQFF. In DNA, the CDR3 is TGTGCCACCAGTGGGCCAGTGAGCGGAAGCTCCTACAATGAGCAGTTCTTC.